This TCR beta chain was observed in a study of OX40 agonist ivuxolimab in advanced cancers. Autoimmune disease history or systemic immunosuppression led to patient exclusion. Peripheral blood came from all dose cohorts at three timepoints. The CDR3 has 16 residues. V lost 4 bases and J 4 bases, leaving 18 bases between the germline ends. The germline gives CDR1 SGHNT, CDR2 YYREEE (reference sequence). The protocol was immunoSEQ multiplex PCR, while the TCRdb copy is restricted to in-frame clones and leaves out a portion. The sample contains fewer than 70,000 clones, approximately 81% of which appear only once. Concerning this clone itself: Antigen: not known.

General observations from the study: Doses of 0.1 to 3.0 mg/kg were accompanied by clonal expansion of CD4+ and CD8+ blood T cells by week 6. On average, a greater number of expanded clones characterised CD8+ T cells relative to CD4+.

The chain employs TRBV5-4 and TRBJ2-1, with D maybe TRBD2 (6 bases). The sequence was collected from an adult with an advanced solid tumor such as melanoma, head and neck, liver or kidney cancer. Here the sequenced sample was CD4+ or CD8+ T cells sorted from blood, taken in a trial of the OX40 agonist ivuxolimab. CDR3 nucleotide sequence: TGTGCCAGCAGCGAAAATGTCGGGACTGGTTACAATGAGCAGTTCTTC. Translated, it gives CASSENVGTGYNEQFF.